The rows below give T cell receptor beta chains drawn from one sample of a study of cytomegalovirus exposure and HLA in healthy donors. Profiled with immunoSEQ multiplex PCR; TCRdb holds only in-frame clones, not every one. This table holds fewer than 350,000 clones, about 90% found once. The sample was PBMCs. Receptors were obtained from a woman under 30 in good health and CMV-seronegative. Each CDR3 is given with its conserved first and last residue. The D gene is left open where the match is weak. Clone size appears in some rows only: once, few, many, or a class for an expanded clone.

D gene: TRBD1
clone size: -
J gene: TRBJ1-1
V gene: TRBV18
CDR3 DNA: TGTGCCAGCTCACCTCAGGACAGGGGAGGGACTGAAGCTTTCTTT
CDR3 protein: CASSPQDRGGTEAFF

D gene: TRBD2
clone size: -
J gene: TRBJ2-1
V gene: TRBV5-1
CDR3 DNA: TGCGCCAGCAGCTCGACTAGCGGGGGGTTATATGAGCAGTTCTTC
CDR3 protein: CASSSTSGGLYEQFF

D gene: TRBD1
clone size: once
J gene: TRBJ2-1
V gene: TRBV18
CDR3 DNA: TGTGCCAGCTCACCGCCGGACAGGCTAACCTACAATGAGCAGTTCTTC
CDR3 protein: CASSPPDRLTYNEQFF

D gene: -
clone size: -
J gene: TRBJ2-1
V gene: TRBV7-3
CDR3 DNA: TGTGCCAGCAGCCGTAGCGGATACTCCTACAATGAGCAGTTCTTC
CDR3 protein: CASSRSGYSYNEQFF

D gene: -
clone size: -
J gene: TRBJ2-1
V gene: TRBV6-1
CDR3 DNA: TGTGCCAGCAGTTTACCGAGATCTTACAATGAGCAGTTCTTC
CDR3 protein: CASSLPRSYNEQFF

D gene: -
clone size: -
J gene: TRBJ1-2
V gene: TRBV2
CDR3 DNA: TGTGCCAGCAGTCCAGGCGCTCTCTATGGCTACACCTTC
CDR3 protein: CASSPGALYGYTF

D gene: -
clone size: -
J gene: TRBJ1-5
V gene: TRBV28
CDR3 DNA: TGTGCCAGCAGTTTCGCGCAAACCCAACAGCCCCAGCATTTT
CDR3 protein: CASSFAQTQQPQHF

D gene: -
clone size: -
J gene: TRBJ1-2
V gene: TRBV5-1
CDR3 DNA: TGCGCCAGCAGCTTGGCCGGACAGCATGGCTACACCTTC
CDR3 protein: CASSLAGQHGYTF

D gene: -
clone size: -
J gene: TRBJ2-3
V gene: TRBV4-1
CDR3 DNA: TGCGCCAGCAGCCAAGACGGACACGGCACAGATACGCAGTATTTT
CDR3 protein: CASSQDGHGTDTQYF

D gene: TRBD1
clone size: -
J gene: TRBJ1-1
V gene: TRBV6-5
CDR3 DNA: TGTGCCAGCAGTTTGGACAGGCCGAATACTGAAGCTTTCTTT
CDR3 protein: CASSLDRPNTEAFF

D gene: TRBD1
clone size: -
J gene: TRBJ1-2
V gene: TRBV25-1
CDR3 DNA: TGTGCCAGCAGTGCCCTAGACAGGGTGGACTATGGCTACACCTTC
CDR3 protein: CASSALDRVDYGYTF

D gene: TRBD1
clone size: -
J gene: TRBJ2-2
V gene: TRBV4-2
CDR3 DNA: TGTGCCAGCAGCCAGTGGACAGGGGGCACCGGGGAGCTGTTTTTT
CDR3 protein: CASSQWTGGTGELFF

D gene: -
clone size: -
J gene: TRBJ2-2
V gene: TRBV30
CDR3 DNA: TGTGCCTGGAGGGAGGGTTATATCGGGGAGCTGTTTTTT
CDR3 protein: CAWREGYIGELFF

D gene: -
clone size: -
J gene: TRBJ2-5
V gene: TRBV5-1
CDR3 DNA: TGCGCCAGCAGCTTGGTGGTAGAGGGTGAGACCCAGTACTTC
CDR3 protein: CASSLVVEGETQYF

D gene: TRBD1
clone size: -
J gene: TRBJ1-1
V gene: TRBV7-9
CDR3 DNA: TGTGCCAGCAGCCCCGGACAGGGTCGGGTGAACACTGAAGCTTTCTTT
CDR3 protein: CASSPGQGRVNTEAFF

D gene: -
clone size: -
J gene: TRBJ2-7
V gene: TRBV2
CDR3 DNA: TGTGCCAGCAGTGTCGCGGGGGCCATCTACGAGCAGTACTTC
CDR3 protein: CASSVAGAIYEQYF

D gene: -
clone size: few
J gene: TRBJ1-1
V gene: TRBV4-2
CDR3 DNA: TGTGCCAGCAGCCAACGGCGGCTGGACACTGAAGCTTTCTTT
CDR3 protein: CASSQRRLDTEAFF

D gene: -
clone size: -
J gene: TRBJ1-5
V gene: TRBV15
CDR3 DNA: TGTGCCACCAGCAGAGACCAACAGGCCCAGCATTTT
CDR3 protein: CATSRDQQAQHF

D gene: TRBD1
clone size: -
J gene: TRBJ2-1
V gene: TRBV27
CDR3 DNA: TGTGCCAGCACTCACCTAGGGGACAGCTACAATGAGCAGTTCTTC
CDR3 protein: CASTHLGDSYNEQFF

D gene: -
clone size: -
J gene: TRBJ2-7
V gene: TRBV14
CDR3 DNA: TGTGCCAGCAGCCAGTCATACGAGCAGTACTTC
CDR3 protein: CASSQSYEQYF

D gene: -
clone size: -
J gene: TRBJ1-2
V gene: TRBV2
CDR3 DNA: TGTGCCAGCAGTGAAAGGGGAATGTGGGGCTACACCTTC
CDR3 protein: CASSERGMWGYTF

D gene: -
clone size: -
J gene: TRBJ2-1
V gene: TRBV7-3
CDR3 DNA: TGTGCCAGCAGCTTATCAGGGTCCTACAATGAGCAGTTCTTC
CDR3 protein: CASSLSGSYNEQFF

D gene: TRBD1
clone size: -
J gene: TRBJ2-1
V gene: TRBV7-9
CDR3 DNA: TGTGCCAGCAGCCCGGGACAGGGGGCATCCTACAATGAGCAGTTCTTC
CDR3 protein: CASSPGQGASYNEQFF

D gene: -
clone size: -
J gene: TRBJ1-6
V gene: TRBV18
CDR3 DNA: TGTGCCAGCTCAGAAGGGGGTTCACCCCTCCACTTT
CDR3 protein: CASSEGGSPLHF

D gene: -
clone size: -
J gene: TRBJ1-5
V gene: TRBV7-8
CDR3 DNA: TGTGCCAGCACAGAGGTCACGGGTAGCAATCAGCCCCAGCATTTT
CDR3 protein: CASTEVTGSNQPQHF

D gene: -
clone size: once
J gene: TRBJ2-7
V gene: TRBV6-6
CDR3 DNA: TGTGCCAGCAGTTACACTGAAACCAACTACGAGCAGTACTTC
CDR3 protein: CASSYTETNYEQYF

D gene: TRBD1
clone size: -
J gene: TRBJ2-7
V gene: TRBV7-6
CDR3 DNA: TGTGCCAGCAGCCCCGGGACAGACTACGAGCAGTACTTC
CDR3 protein: CASSPGTDYEQYF

D gene: TRBD1
clone size: -
J gene: TRBJ1-4
V gene: TRBV5-6
CDR3 DNA: TGTGCCAGCAGCTCGAATCAATTGGGACAGGGGAATGAAAAACTGTTTTTT
CDR3 protein: CASSSNQLGQGNEKLFF

D gene: -
clone size: -
J gene: TRBJ2-1
V gene: TRBV11-2
CDR3 DNA: TGTGCCAGCAGCTCGGGAGCTAACAATGAGCAGTTCTTC
CDR3 protein: CASSSGANNEQFF

D gene: -
clone size: -
J gene: TRBJ1-5
V gene: TRBV7-9
CDR3 DNA: TGTGCCAGCAGCTTTAGCGGGCAGGGCAATCATCAGCCCCAGCATTTT
CDR3 protein: CASSFSGQGNHQPQHF

D gene: TRBD1
clone size: once
J gene: TRBJ2-1
V gene: TRBV15
CDR3 DNA: TGTGCCACCAGCAGAGGGGGGACAGGTTCGGGCAATGAGCAGTTCTTC
CDR3 protein: CATSRGGTGSGNEQFF

D gene: TRBD2
clone size: -
J gene: TRBJ2-3
V gene: TRBV6-5
CDR3 DNA: TGTGCCAGCAGCCTGGGACTAGCGGGGGTAGATACGCAGTATTTT
CDR3 protein: CASSLGLAGVDTQYF